The following is a TCR beta chain sequence with its context. Its cognate antigen has yet to be identified. Base qualities are not recorded, but no much larger clone differs from it by a single base. This sample was included in a study of spatial heterogeneity in lung cancer (dated by TCRdb to between 2017 and 2020). A note on the overall study: More beta-chain than alpha-chain transcripts were consistently detected, likely reflecting higher beta-chain transcript abundance. The study linked features of the TCR repertoire to counts of nonsynonymous mutations, which were determined by whole-exome sequencing of tumor tissue. The study quantitatively compared TCR alpha and beta repertoires across multiple tumor regions, matched nontumor lung and blood in non-small cell lung cancer. In the raw uncorrected reads, each unique combination of TCR and UMI appeared on average more than ten times. Both alpha and beta chains were TCR-sequenced in around 220 tumor regions, 64 matched nontumor lung samples and some 50 PBMC samples obtained at surgery.

The paper as a whole reports these results and caveats: Confirming at a functional level the hypothesis that regional TCRs recognize regional mutations was considered to require additional single-cell paired TCR alpha and beta sequencing.

The library was prepared using 5' RACE. Sequencing instrument: NextSeq 500. The TCR library protocol attached a unique molecular identifier to each TCR cDNA molecule to allow correction of PCR and sequencing errors. For the original study's pipeline: TCR identification, UMI-based error correction and CDR3 extraction were all carried out with Decombinator tools. TCRs above a frequency of 2 per 1,000, corresponding to the top 1% of the tumor frequency distribution, were defined as expanded. Renyi diversity was computed with the R vegan package after each repertoire had been subsampled 100 times to 5,000 TCRs. CDR3 similarity networks were built from amino acid triplet string-kernel similarity, connecting CDR3s with pairwise similarity above 0.82. TCRdb reprocessed the public reads (quality trimming at Q25 with fastp, clone calling with MiXCR) and kept in-frame beta chains. Records with the same CDR3 protein are collapsed into one entry carrying the most frequent genes and DNA. These V and J calls derive from TCRdb rather than the authors' analysis. The sample includes 950 to 1,500 distinct CDR3 sequences, with 25% to 30% observed a single time. The ten largest clones take up 15% to 20% of the sample.

The sample's time point, from its label and the paper: sample taken at primary tumor resection. The donors were more than 60 patients from the lung TRACERx cohort who had early-stage, untreated non-small cell lung cancer. For TCR sequencing, whole RNA was extracted from tumor and nontumor lung tissue, or from cryopreserved PBMC samples, and no cell sorting was done. Only patients with enough RNA available from two or more tumor regions were chosen for TCR sequencing. Before selection, tumor and adjacent nontumor lung specimens were reviewed by a lung pathologist. Ends trimmed: V by 4 bases, J by 7 bases; bases unmatched to a gene: 13. Its CDR3 holds 17 amino acids, cysteine through phenylalanine. Here the CDR3 DNA is all that survives: 51 bases in frame from base 1. For CDR1 and CDR2, the germline V gene lists MDHEN and SYDVKM.

Specimen: normal lung tissue next to the tumor, collected at surgery. This chain joins TRBV28 to TRBJ2-1, and TRBD2 matches 10 of the central bases. The origin of this receptor is a female donor with early-stage non-small cell lung cancer. The CDR3 region reads CASSSTGTSATWNEQFF. The sequence in DNA is TGTGCCAGCAGTTCGACCGGGACTAGCGCTACCTGGAATGAGCAGTTCTTC.